One sample yielded the 27 T cell receptor beta chains listed below, sequenced in a study of blood T cells in healthy people across ages. A second PCR of about 7 to 12 cycles used a sample-barcoded 5' primer and a J-beta primer mix. TCRdb itself ran the 5' RACE reads through MiXCR, one entry per CDR3 protein. The data show almost 300,000 distinct CDR3 sequences, less than 30% seen once. The sequenced sample was blood. The receptors were gathered from an older woman in good health.

Only a few counts were recorded for this clonotype. The V gene is TRBV5-1, the J gene TRBJ1-2; TRBD1 matches at 8 bases. Trimming cost V 4 bases and J 2 bases; bases outside gene matches: 7. The CDR3 length is 15 residues. CDR1 and CDR2 from the germline V gene are SGHRS and YFSETQ. The chain's CDR3 is CASSQQGGPNYGYTF. The CDR3 DNA reads as TGCGCCAGCAGCCAACAGGGGGGCCCGAACTATGGCTACACCTTC.

This clonotype was seen a few times. The chain employs TRBV28 and TRBJ2-5, with TRBD1 identical over 8 bases. The tail of the sequence fits TRBJ2-1 better, so the J call may be wrong. Germline CDR1 is MDHEN and CDR2 is SYDVKM. The CDR3 has 14 residues. The CDR3 is CASSLRTGYNEQFF. CDR3 DNA sequence: TGTGCCAGCAGTCTACGGACAGGGTACAATGAGCAGTTCTTC.

This clonotype came up many times. The chain is built from TRBV4-3 and TRBJ1-1; D is undetermined. There are 16 residues in the CDR3. Deletions cut 0 bases from V and 5 bases from J, with 16 bases between. Germline CDR1 LGHNA, CDR2 YSLEER. CDR3 amino acids: CASSQDPGSPGTEAFF. The CDR3 bases are TGCGCCAGCAGCCAAGATCCCGGGTCCCCGGGGACTGAAGCTTTCTTT.

This clonotype was seen only a few times. This rearrangement joins TRBV28 to TRBJ1-6, with D tentatively TRBD1 (6 bases). With 5 bases removed from V and 7 bases from J, the gap between germline ends came to 18 bases. CDR3 size: 16 residues. Germline V gene sequence: CDR1 MDHEN, CDR2 SYDVKM. This CDR3 is CASSHGTPGGNSPLHF. The CDR3 DNA is TGTGCCAGCAGTCACGGGACTCCGGGGGGCAATTCACCCCTCCACTTT.

The sample holds a few counts of this clonotype. The chain links TRBV7-9 to TRBJ1-6; D uncertain. Germline V gives CDR1 SEHNR, CDR2 FQNEAQ (reference sequence). This CDR3 has 11 residues. V lost 7 bases and J lost 13, with 11 bases in between. CDR3 residues: CASTEQGPLHF. CDR3 DNA sequence: TGTGCCAGCACCGAGCAAGGGCCCCTCCACTTT.

CDR3 DNA sequence: TGTGCCAGCAGCCGACTGGGCTTTAATGAAAAACTGTTTTTT. This gives the protein CASSRLGFNEKLFF. V is TRBV12-3 or TRBV12-4 and J is TRBJ1-4, with no clear D. V shed 6 bases and J shed 4 bases, with 12 bases lying between them. This CDR3 region has 14 residues.

The V and J genes are TRBV3-1 and TRBJ2-5, with D perhaps TRBD1 or TRBD2 (6 bases each). The CDR3 length is 14 residues. Germline CDR1 reads LGHDT; CDR2 reads YNNKEL (reference sequence). Trimming took off 1 base at V and 4 bases at J, with 10 bases between the two ends. The CDR3 nucleotides are TGTGCCAGCAGCCAAGGGGGGGCTGGAGAGACCCAGTACTTC. It specifies CASSQGGAGETQYF.

In its sample, this clonotype was seen a few times. This chain joins TRBV20-1 and TRBJ2-5, with D perhaps matching TRBD1 (6 bases). The J call is uncertain, as TRBJ2-7 better fits the DNA end. The CDR3 consists of 12 residues. Germline CDR1 and CDR2: DFQATT and SNEGSKA (reference sequence). This CDR3 is CSVRDTLYEQYF. For the CDR3, the DNA is TGCAGTGTACGGGACACACTCTACGAGCAGTACTTC.

V and J are TRBV7-9 and TRBJ2-2; D gene unclear. The CDR3 runs to 12 residues. Trimming pared 2 bases from V and 6 bases from J, leaving 4 bases between. Germline CDR1 and CDR2: SEHNR and FQNEAQ (reference sequence). The DNA of the CDR3 is TGTGCCAGCAGCTTATGGGCCGGGGAGCTGTTTTTT. Encoded protein: CASSLWAGELFF.

The chain recombines TRBV20-1 with TRBJ2-7; D gene unclear. The CDR3 covers 12 residues. V gave up 6 bases and J gave up 5 bases, with 14 bases separating them. The germline V gene has CDR1 DFQATT and CDR2 SNEGSKA (reference sequence). The chain's CDR3 is CSATELGHEQYF. The CDR3 region has the DNA TGCAGTGCCACCGAGTTAGGTCACGAGCAGTACTTC.

This clonotype has more than one count but fewer than ten. V and J are TRBV15 and TRBJ2-2; 8 bases are a match to TRBD2. CDR3 length: 17 amino acids. Germline lookup yields CDR1 LNHNV and CDR2 YYDKDF (reference sequence). J gave up 7 bases and V 0 bases, and 10 bases lay outside the gene matches. The CDR3 DNA sequence: TGTGCCACCAGCAGAGATCGGAGACTAGCGTCGGTCGGGGAGCTGTTTTTT. Translated: CATSRDRRLASVGELFF.

This clonotype was seen a handful of times. V usage is TRBV27 and J usage is TRBJ2-6; 8 bases map to TRBD1. The CDR3 is 17 residues long. The V and J ends lost 4 bases and 2 bases, in that order; junction bases with no gene match: 7. Germline V gene sequence: CDR1 MNHEY, CDR2 SMNVEV (reference sequence). CDR3 loop: CASSSTGVKAGANVLTF. The CDR3 DNA reads as TGTGCCAGCAGTTCGACAGGGGTGAAGGCTGGGGCCAACGTCCTGACTTTC. Supplemented by reference TRBV27 and TRBJ2-6, the full variable domain reads EAQVTQNPRYLITVTGKKLTVTCSQNMNHEYMSWYRQDPGLGLRQIYYSMNVEVTDKGDVPEGYKVSRKEKRNFPLILESPSPNQTSLYFCASSSTGVKAGANVLTFGAGSRLTVL.

This chain joins TRBV20-1 and TRBJ2-4, with no clear D. CDR3 size: 12 residues. Trimming cost V 5 bases and J 7 bases, with 12 bases left between them. CDR1 and CDR2 from the germline V gene are DFQATT and SNEGSKA (reference sequence). This CDR3 is CSAEVVDNIQYF. The DNA of the CDR3 is TGCAGTGCTGAAGTTGTCGATAACATTCAGTACTTC.

This clonotype was recorded at least ten times. The gene calls are TRBV14 and TRBJ2-3; D unresolved. Trimming left V 0 bases short and J 8 bases short, with 6 bases between. CDR3 size: 12 residues. Germline CDR1 is SGHDN and CDR2 is FVKESK. In DNA, the CDR3 is TGTGCCAGCAGCCAAGACAGGATTACGCAGTATTTT. Protein product: CASSQDRITQYF.

The chain uses TRBV28 and TRBJ2-1; 7 bases agree with TRBD2. Germline CDR1 reads MDHEN; CDR2 reads SYDVKM. The CDR3 is 14 amino acids. V was clipped by 5 bases and J by 8 bases; unmatched bases: 9. The CDR3 DNA is TGTGCCAGCAGTAAGAGGGAGGGCGTCCATGAGCAGTTCTTC. It yields the protein CASSKREGVHEQFF.

The chain combines TRBV20-1 with TRBJ2-5, with TRBD2 matching over 11 bases. Germline CDR1 and CDR2: DFQATT and SNEGSKA (reference sequence). The trim removed 1 base at V and 4 bases at J, leaving 2 bases unmatched. The CDR3 has 14 amino acids. The DNA of the CDR3 is TGCAGTGCTAGAGCCCTAGCGGGAGGAGAGACCCAGTACTTC. Translating it yields CSARALAGGETQYF.

Only a few counts were recorded for this clonotype. The chain recombines TRBV5-6 with TRBJ2-5; D possibly matches TRBD1 or TRBD2 (5 bases each). V gave up 5 bases and J gave up 4 bases, with 30 bases separating them. Germline V gene lookup returns CDR1 SGHDT and CDR2 YYEEEE. CDR3 size: 19 residues. The CDR3 spells CASRTNHGGNEGAAETQYF. DNA of the CDR3: TGTGCCAGCAGGACCAACCATGGGGGAAACGAAGGGGCGGCAGAGACCCAGTACTTC.

The chain couples TRBV28 to TRBJ2-7; 8 positions match TRBD1. The V and J ends lost 7 bases and 3 bases, in that order; junction bases with no gene match: 2. The germline V gene encodes CDR1 MDHEN and CDR2 SYDVKM. CDR3 length: 12 residues. The CDR3 reads CASTGQVYEQYF. The CDR3 DNA follows: TGTGCCAGCACGGGACAGGTCTACGAGCAGTACTTC.

V usage is TRBV7-2 and J usage is TRBJ1-2; 11 nucleotides line up with TRBD1. The CDR3 totals 16 residues. Losses at the gene ends were 1 base for V and 8 bases for J; bases not matched to a gene: 9. Germline CDR1 and CDR2: SGHTA and FQGNSA. DNA of the CDR3: TGTGCCAGCAGCTTAGTGCTCCTGGGACAGGGGGAGGGCTACACCTTC. It translates to CASSLVLLGQGEGYTF.

V is TRBV20-1 and J is TRBJ2-5; 7 nucleotides align to TRBD2. The J call is doubtful: the DNA matches TRBJ2-1 better. Germline loops: CDR1 DFQATT, CDR2 SNEGSKA (reference sequence). The CDR3 sequence is 16 residues long. The CDR3 DNA reads as TGCAGTGCTAGATACCCTACGCTAGCGGATTACAATGAGCAGTTCTTC. Its protein product is CSARYPTLADYNEQFF.

The V gene is TRBV7-9, the J gene TRBJ1-2, with 9 bases identical to TRBD1. V shed 5 bases and J 6 bases; nucleotides not matched to a gene: 7. Germline CDR1 is SEHNR and CDR2 is FQNEAQ (reference sequence). The CDR3 consists of 14 residues. The CDR3 sequence: CASSHGDRGDGYTF. CDR3 nucleotide sequence: TGTGCCAGCAGCCACGGAGACAGGGGGGATGGCTACACCTTC.

V and J are TRBV19 and TRBJ2-1, with 10 bases fitting TRBD1. This CDR3 is 16 amino acids long. Germline loops: CDR1 LNHDA, CDR2 SQIVND (reference sequence). With V trimmed by 4 bases and J by 4 bases, 7 bases remained unmatched. The chain's CDR3 is CASSKAGTGAYNEQFF. The CDR3 coding sequence is TGTGCCAGTAGTAAGGCCGGGACAGGGGCTTACAATGAGCAGTTCTTC.

The CDR3 reads CASSIGTDSGNTIYF. The CDR3, as DNA: TGTGCCAGCAGTATCGGGACAGACTCTGGAAACACCATATATTTT. The V call is TRBV9, the J call TRBJ1-3; 7 nucleotides agree with TRBD1. J was trimmed by 0 bases and V by 5 bases; bases with no gene match: 5. CDR3 length: 15 residues. CDR1 SGDLS and CDR2 YYNGEE come from the germline V gene.

This clonotype was picked up many times. The V call is TRBV7-9, the J call TRBJ2-1; 14 bases match TRBD2. Germline assignment: CDR1 SEHNR and CDR2 FQNEAQ (reference sequence). The CDR3 totals 20 residues. V trimming: 2 bases; J trimming: 0 bases; junction bases outside the gene matches: 9. CDR3 loop: CASSLFGTSGGASSYNEQFF. CDR3 nucleotide sequence: TGTGCCAGCAGCTTATTCGGGACTAGCGGGGGCGCGAGCTCCTACAATGAGCAGTTCTTC.

The chain uses TRBV14 and TRBJ1-1; D is unclear. The CDR3 runs to 14 residues. Trimming shortened V by 1 base and J by 1 base, and 7 bases separated the two germline ends. Germline CDR1 reads SGHDN; CDR2 reads FVKESK. CDR3 bases: TGTGCCAGCAGCCAAGGTCAGTGGAACACTGAAGCTTTCTTT. It is translated as CASSQGQWNTEAFF.

Only a few counts were recorded for this clonotype. The V and J genes are TRBV7-3 and TRBJ2-5; 10 positions match TRBD2. The J call may be faulty, since TRBJ2-7 better matches the DNA end. The length of the CDR3 is 14 residues. Germline V gene sequence: CDR1 SGHTA, CDR2 FQGTGA. The CDR3 DNA follows: TGTGCCAGCAGCCAGACTAGCGGGTCCCTCGAGCAGTACTTC. Translated: CASSQTSGSLEQYF.

This clonotype showed up just a few times. The V call is TRBV6-5, the J call TRBJ1-1; TRBD1 matches 7 bases. The V gene end was trimmed by 5 bases and the J gene end by 11 bases; junction bases not matched to a gene: 14. The germline CDR1 and CDR2 sequences are MNHEY and SVGAGI. The CDR3 loop spans 14 amino acids. The DNA for the CDR3 is TGTGCCAGCAGTGCCCCCGGGACAGTTAGCGAGGCTTTCTTT. This encodes CASSAPGTVSEAFF.